Included here is one T cell receptor beta chain sequence, with context. V lost 1 base to trimming and J lost 4 bases, with 15 bases between them. Germline CDR1 is LGHNA and CDR2 is YSLEER. The CDR3 consists of 16 residues. This record belongs to a study of blood T cell repertoires in COVID-19. Study-level information: COVID-19 samples collected from the United States, Italy and Spain covered acute and convalescent phases.

In the source study's methods: It was from reference gene primer amplification that nucleated cell counts were estimated. The protocol was immunoSEQ multiplex PCR, while the TCRdb copy is restricted to in-frame clones and leaves out a portion. V, J and clone size reflect that table, while D and trimming were determined from the DNA. Of around 47,000 clones in the sample, 88% were seen once. The TCR originated in a man aged 50-59 years with active COVID-19. J is TRBJ2-3 and V is TRBV4-3; D is perhaps TRBD2 (6 bases). Sequenced input: peripheral blood. CDR3 sequence reads: CASSQVWGEGADTQYF. The CDR3 region has the DNA TGCGCCAGCAGCCAAGTGTGGGGGGAAGGGGCAGATACGCAGTATTTT.